These T cell receptor beta chains were read from a single sample in a study of Ad26.COV2.S vaccination and SARS-CoV-2 variants. TCRdb's copy holds only in-frame clones and misses some; the assay was immunoSEQ multiplex PCR. The sample shows around 450,000 clones, nearly 90% of them seen only once. This material consisted of peripheral blood, taken in a trial of Ad26.COV2.S vaccine versus placebo. The origin of the receptors is a person between 18 and 65 years old who received the Ad26.COV2.S COVID-19 vaccine or a placebo. The CDR3 runs from the conserved cysteine through the conserved F or W. A D gene is named only where the DNA matches it firmly. Rows may omit the clone size; those that give it use once, few, many or a size class.

>NA|NA|TRBJ2-1|TRBV7-9
CASRTDSYNEQFF
TGTGCCAGCAGAACGGACTCGTACAATGAGCAGTTCTTC
>few|NA|TRBJ1-2|TRBV7-9
CASSLTASYGYTF
TGTGCCAGCAGCCTGACAGCGAGCTATGGCTACACCTTC
>NA|NA|TRBJ2-7|TRBV5-1
CASTPWRLGAYEQYF
TGCGCCAGCACCCCCTGGCGGCTGGGGGCCTACGAGCAGTACTTC
>NA|TRBD2|TRBJ2-5|TRBV7-6
CASSFALAGSSYQETQYF
TGTGCCAGCAGCTTTGCTCTAGCGGGGAGCAGTTACCAAGAGACCCAGTACTTC
>NA|NA|TRBJ1-1|TRBV4-3
CASSQDANTEAFF
TGCGCCAGCAGCCAAGATGCAAACACTGAAGCTTTCTTT
>NA|TRBD2|TRBJ2-1|TRBV6-2/TRBV6-3
CASSYPFGTSGSDEQFF
TGTGCCAGCAGTTACCCTTTCGGGACTAGCGGGAGTGATGAGCAGTTCTTC
>NA|TRBD1|TRBJ1-1|TRBV5-1
CASTPVDRGPTEAFF
TGCGCCAGCACTCCAGTGGACAGGGGGCCTACTGAAGCTTTCTTT
>NA|NA|TRBJ2-7|TRBV4-1
CASSNSVSSYEQYF
TGCGCCAGCAGCAACAGTGTTAGCTCCTACGAGCAGTACTTC
>NA|NA|TRBJ1-2|TRBV28
CASSFLQGGGYTF
TGTGCCAGCAGTTTCCTCCAGGGAGGTGGCTACACCTTC
>NA|NA|TRBJ2-5|TRBV7-2
CASSLRGLQTQYF
TGTGCCAGCAGCTTAAGGGGATTACAGACCCAGTACTTC
>NA|TRBD2|TRBJ2-5|TRBV9
CASSVAGGPRETQYF
TGTGCCAGCAGCGTTGCGGGGGGGCCGCGGGAGACCCAGTACTTC
>NA|TRBD1|TRBJ2-1|TRBV7-3
CASSLDRGDYNEQFF
TGTGCCAGCAGCTTAGACAGGGGGGACTACAATGAGCAGTTCTTC
>NA|NA|TRBJ1-3|TRBV4-2
CASSQDLTARWIGNTIYF
TGTGCCAGCAGCCAAGATTTAACCGCGCGGTGGATTGGAAACACCATATATTTT
>NA|NA|TRBJ1-4|TRBV18
CASSITQGPSTNEKLFF
TGTGCCAGCTCAATAACGCAGGGTCCATCAACTAATGAAAAACTGTTTTTT
>NA|TRBD2|TRBJ2-1|TRBV5-1
CASSLVGTSGSDEQFF
TGCGCCAGCAGCTTGGTTGGGACTAGCGGGAGCGATGAGCAGTTCTTC
>NA|TRBD2|TRBJ2-1|TRBV7-9
CASSFMGTSTYNEQFF
TGTGCCAGCAGCTTTATGGGGACTAGCACCTACAATGAGCAGTTCTTC
>NA|TRBD1|TRBJ2-5|TRBV5-1
CASSRGGAGETQYF
TGCGCCAGCAGCAGAGGGGGCGCGGGAGAGACCCAGTACTTC
>NA|TRBD2|TRBJ2-1|TRBV4-3
CASSHPVVAGANEQFF
TGCGCCAGCAGCCATCCCGTAGTAGCGGGAGCCAATGAGCAGTTCTTC
>NA|TRBD1|TRBJ1-1|TRBV7-9
CASTQGQMNTEAFF
TGTGCCAGCACCCAGGGACAGATGAACACTGAAGCTTTCTTT
>NA|NA|TRBJ2-1|TRBV27
CASILGREQFF
TGTGCCAGCATCTTAGGGAGGGAGCAGTTCTTC
>NA|TRBD2|TRBJ2-3|TRBV28
CASSLAGGADTQYF
TGTGCCAGCAGTTTGGCGGGAGGTGCAGATACGCAGTATTTT
>once|NA|TRBJ1-5|TRBV24-1
CATSDRGGDSVQPQHF
TGTGCCACCAGTGACCGAGGGGGTGATTCGGTTCAGCCCCAGCATTTT
>NA|NA|TRBJ2-7|TRBV28
CASSLGLDLRPYEQYF
TGTGCCAGCAGTTTAGGGTTGGATCTGAGGCCCTACGAGCAGTACTTC
>NA|NA|TRBJ2-3|TRBV5-1
CASSPPKQSTDTQYF
TGCGCCAGCAGCCCACCCAAGCAATCCACAGATACGCAGTATTTT
>NA|TRBD1|TRBJ2-5|TRBV29-1
CSARQGPQTQYF
TGCAGCGCACGACAGGGGCCGCAGACCCAGTACTTC
>NA|NA|TRBJ2-7|TRBV18
CASSPPSISYEQYF
TGTGCCAGCTCACCACCGAGCATCTCCTACGAGCAGTACTTC
>once|NA|TRBJ2-3|TRBV5-4
CASSFSEHTQYF
TGTGCCAGCAGCTTTAGCGAGCATACGCAGTATTTT
>NA|TRBD1|TRBJ2-3|TRBV2
CASSGRTGATDTQYF
TGTGCCAGCAGTGGGAGGACAGGGGCCACAGATACGCAGTATTTT
>NA|NA|TRBJ2-5|TRBV28
CASTSGGWETQYF
TGTGCCAGCACCTCGGGGGGCTGGGAGACCCAGTACTTC
>NA|TRBD2|TRBJ2-1|TRBV7-2
CASNPVAGGPGEQFF
TGTGCCAGCAACCCTGTAGCGGGAGGGCCGGGTGAGCAGTTCTTC